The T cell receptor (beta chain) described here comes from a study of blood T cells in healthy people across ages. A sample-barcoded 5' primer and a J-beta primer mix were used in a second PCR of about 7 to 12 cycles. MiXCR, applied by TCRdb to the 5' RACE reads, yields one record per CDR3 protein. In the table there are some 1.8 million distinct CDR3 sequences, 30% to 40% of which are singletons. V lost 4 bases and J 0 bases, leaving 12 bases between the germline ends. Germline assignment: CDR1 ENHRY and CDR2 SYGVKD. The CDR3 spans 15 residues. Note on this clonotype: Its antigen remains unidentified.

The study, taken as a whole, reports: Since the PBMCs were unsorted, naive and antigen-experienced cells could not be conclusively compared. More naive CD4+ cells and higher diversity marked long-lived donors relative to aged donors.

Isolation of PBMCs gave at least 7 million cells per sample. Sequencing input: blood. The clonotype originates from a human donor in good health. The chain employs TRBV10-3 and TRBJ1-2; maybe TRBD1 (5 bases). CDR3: CAISAGARANYGYTF. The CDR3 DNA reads TGTGCCATCAGTGCTGGGGCCAGAGCTAACTATGGCTACACCTTC.